Each of the 5 T cell receptor beta chains below was sequenced from the same sample in a study of blood T cells in healthy people across ages. With a J-beta primer mix and a sample-barcoded 5' primer, a second PCR ran about 7 to 12 cycles. TCRdb re-called the 5' RACE reads through MiXCR, storing one row per CDR3 protein. Among approximately 1,100,000 distinct CDR3 sequences listed, under 55% were seen once. Sequencing was performed on blood. The receptors shown here come from a woman aged 60-75 years in good health.

This clonotype turned up a few times. The junction differs from germline at one of its ends, possibly a read error. V gene TRBV6-5 combines with J gene TRBJ2-7; 7 nucleotides match TRBD2. The length of the CDR3 is 17 residues. The germline V gene has CDR1 MNHEY and CDR2 SVGAGI. The CDR3 DNA reads TGTGCCAGCAGTTACTCGATTCTGGCGGGAGTTCCCTATGAGCAGTACTTC. This translates into CASSYSILAGVPYEQYF.

The chain has TRBV28 and TRBJ2-3; 10 nucleotides agree with TRBD1. The germline V gene encodes CDR1 MDHEN and CDR2 SYDVKM. V lost 5 bases, J lost 3 bases, and 8 bases stayed unmatched. The length of the CDR3 is 16 residues. Here the CDR3 DNA reads TGTGCCAGCAGTCTCGACAGGGGGCGCTTGACAGATACGCAGTATTTT. Protein sequence: CASSLDRGRLTDTQYF. The full variable domain, in which reference TRBV28 and TRBJ2-3 provide the parts outside the CDR3, is DVKVTQSSRYLVKRTGEKVFLECVQDMDHENMFWYRQDPGLGLRLIYFSYDVKMKEKGDIPEGYSVSREKKERFSLILESASTNQTSMYLCASSLDRGRLTDTQYFGPGTRLTVL.

This clonotype was detected only a few times. The chain has TRBV5-1 and TRBJ1-2; D ambiguous. Germline CDR1 SGHRS, CDR2 YFSETQ. Trimming stripped 2 bases from V and 8 bases from J, with 10 bases between. This CDR3 has 12 amino acids. Written as DNA, the CDR3 is TGCGCCAGCAGCTTCGGTTCGTTAGGCTACACCTTC. Amino acids: CASSFGSLGYTF.

The V call is TRBV10-3, the J call TRBJ1-6; 8 bases match TRBD1. The germline CDR1 and CDR2 sequences are ENHRY and SYGVKD. Losses at the gene ends were 4 bases for V and 10 bases for J; bases not matched to a gene: 3. The CDR3 is 13 amino acids. CDR3 DNA sequence: TGTGCCATCAGTGGGGACAGGAGGTCACCCCTCCACTTT. Protein sequence: CAISGDRRSPLHF.

The CDR3, as DNA: TGTGCCAGCAGCTCCACCGGGACAGGGTCGTACATCCAGTACTTC. It is translated as CASSSTGTGSYIQYF. V is TRBV7-2 and J is TRBJ2-5, with 9 positions matching TRBD1. CDR3 size: 15 residues. Germline loops: CDR1 SGHTA, CDR2 FQGNSA. The V and J ends lost 4 bases and 10 bases, in that order; junction bases with no gene match: 13.